This is a list of T cell receptor beta chains from one sample in a study of blood T cell repertoires in COVID-19. Profiling relied on immunoSEQ multiplex PCR, and the TCRdb table lists in-frame clones only, not all of them. In the table there are 240,000 or so clones, around 80% of which are singletons. Specimen: peripheral blood. Receptors originate from a woman between 18 and 29 years old with acute or convalescent COVID-19. Each CDR3 is given with its conserved first and last residue. D genes are given only for firm matches. Size tells how often a clone was seen (once, few, many) or the class of an expanded clone, and some rows leave it out.

size,V,J,D,DNA,CDR3
-,TRBV6-5,TRBJ2-1,TRBD2,TGTGCCAGCAGGACACTAGCGGGCTGGTACAATGAGCAGTTCTTC,CASRTLAGWYNEQFF
many,TRBV29-1,TRBJ1-2,TRBD1,TGCAGCGTTGAGGACAGGGTGGAGGCTTGGGGCTACACCTTC,CSVEDRVEAWGYTF
-,TRBV5-6,TRBJ1-2,TRBD1,TGTGCCAGCAGTTACGGACAGGGGGCGAATGGCTACACCTTC,CASSYGQGANGYTF
-,TRBV7-8,TRBJ2-1,-,TGTGCCAGCAGCCCAGGGTCGATTAATGGGCAGTTCTTC,CASSPGSINGQFF
-,TRBV11-2,TRBJ1-2,TRBD1,TGTGCCAGCAGGTCGGACAGGGGACGGAGCTATGGCTACACCTTC,CASRSDRGRSYGYTF
once,TRBV6-5,TRBJ1-3,-,TGTGCCAGCAGCCAGAGACCGATTAGCGGAAACACCATATATTTT,CASSQRPISGNTIYF
-,TRBV29-1,TRBJ2-5,TRBD1,TGCAGCGTTGGACAGGGGGCGAGAGAGACCCAGTACTTC,CSVGQGARETQYF
-,TRBV2,TRBJ2-5,-,TGTGCCAGCACCCGAACGACAGTCCAAGAGACCCAGTACTTC,CASTRTTVQETQYF
-,TRBV4-3,TRBJ2-1,TRBD1,TGCGCCAGCAGCCCGACAGGGAGCTCCTACAATGAGCAGTTCTTC,CASSPTGSSYNEQFF
-,TRBV21-1,TRBJ1-2,-,TGTGCCAGCACCTATAGGTCCTCCTTCCAGGGGGCTAACTATGGCTACACCTTC,CASTYRSSFQGANYGYTF
-,TRBV7-2,TRBJ1-5,-,TGTGCCAGCAGCCTCAGGACAGCGGGGAATCAGCCCCAGCATTTT,CASSLRTAGNQPQHF
-,TRBV10-2,TRBJ1-5,-,TGCGCCAGCAGTGACGGGAGCAATCAGCCCCAGCATTTT,CASSDGSNQPQHF
-,TRBV5-1,TRBJ2-7,-,TGCGCCAGCAGCCCCTTCAGGGACGAGCAGTACTTC,CASSPFRDEQYF
few,TRBV6-1,TRBJ1-2,-,TGTGCCAGCAGTGAAGCGGTGGAGGGACGCGGCTACACCTTC,CASSEAVEGRGYTF
-,TRBV29-1,TRBJ1-1,TRBD1,TGCAGCGTTGACAACAGGGGATGGGGAGCTGAAGCTTTCTTT,CSVDNRGWGAEAFF
-,TRBV5-1,TRBJ1-6,-,TGCGCCAGCAGCTTGGGGGGGCAGGGGAGATCACCCCTCCACTTT,CASSLGGQGRSPLHF
-,TRBV5-1,TRBJ1-4,-,TGCGCCAGCAGCATAGAAGGGAGGAAACTGTTTTTT,CASSIEGRKLFF
few,TRBV6-5,TRBJ1-4,-,TGTGCCATCGCCAGGGCAACTAATGAAAAACTGTTTTTT,CAIARATNEKLFF
once,TRBV11-3,TRBJ2-2,TRBD2,TGTGCCAGCAGCCAAGCAGGACTAGCGGGAGGCGGGGAGCTGTTTTTT,CASSQAGLAGGGELFF
-,TRBV15,TRBJ2-6,TRBD1,TGTGCCACCAGGGCAGGGGGCAAAACTGGGGCCAACGTCCTGACTTTC,CATRAGGKTGANVLTF
-,TRBV6-1,TRBJ1-6,-,TGTGCCAGCAGTGAAGGCCGGGGTGGTAATTCACCCCTCCACTTT,CASSEGRGGNSPLHF
once,TRBV30,TRBJ2-7,TRBD2,TGTGCCTGGAGTACGGGGGGGTGGGTGGTCGAGCAGTACTTC,CAWSTGGWVVEQYF
-,TRBV3-1/TRBV3-2,TRBJ2-1,TRBD2,TGTGCCAGCAGCCACCTTAGACTAGCCAGCTCCTACAATGAGCAGTTCTTC,CASSHLRLASSYNEQFF
-,TRBV11-2,TRBJ2-4,-,TGTGCCAGCAGCTTAGATAGGGGTAACATTCAGTACTTC,CASSLDRGNIQYF
few,TRBV18,TRBJ2-1,-,TGTGCCAGCCAAACCGACAGGCAAAATTCCTACAATGAGCAGTTCTTC,CASQTDRQNSYNEQFF
-,TRBV18,TRBJ1-1,-,TGTGCCAGCTCCGCGCCCCCTGAAGCTTTCTTT,CASSAPPEAFF
-,TRBV6-2/TRBV6-3,TRBJ2-7,TRBD2,TGTGCCAGCAGTTACTCGGTACTAGCGGGAGCAGGCCACGAGCAGTACTTC,CASSYSVLAGAGHEQYF
once,TRBV4-3,TRBJ1-4,-,TGCGCCAGCAGCCAAGCCTTACAGGGTGTTTATGAAAAACTGTTTTTT,CASSQALQGVYEKLFF
-,TRBV5-1,TRBJ1-6,TRBD1,TGCGCCAGCAGCTTGTCGTCTCGGAGGGGGCTAACGGATAATTCACCCCTCCACTTT,CASSLSSRRGLTDNSPLHF
once,TRBV27,TRBJ2-6,-,TGTGCCAGCAGTCCCCACACGATATCTGGGGCCAACGTCCTGACTTTC,CASSPHTISGANVLTF
-,TRBV30,TRBJ1-2,TRBD1,TGTGCCTGGAGTCGGGACAGGGCCCGGTCTGGCTACACCTTC,CAWSRDRARSGYTF
-,TRBV19,TRBJ2-7,TRBD1,TGTGCCAGTAGTTTAGGACAGGTTACGAGTTCCTACGAGCAGTACTTC,CASSLGQVTSSYEQYF
-,TRBV7-8,TRBJ1-4,-,TGTGCCAGCAGCTTCCTGGGGCAGGAAAAACTGTTTTTT,CASSFLGQEKLFF
-,TRBV2,TRBJ1-2,-,TGTGCCAGCAGTGAAGCGCGGGGCAGGGGCTACACCTTC,CASSEARGRGYTF
-,TRBV5-1,TRBJ1-4,TRBD1,TGCGCCAGCAGCTTGACCCCAAGTACAGGGGAGGCGGCAACTAATGAAAAACTGTTTTTT,CASSLTPSTGEAATNEKLFF
once,TRBV4-3,TRBJ1-1,TRBD1,TGCGCCAGCAGCCCTTGGACAGGGTCGCCGAACACTGAAGCTTTCTTT,CASSPWTGSPNTEAFF
-,TRBV9,TRBJ2-7,-,TGTGCCAGCAGCGTAGATGATAGCACCTACGAGCAGTACTTC,CASSVDDSTYEQYF
-,TRBV7-2,TRBJ1-5,-,TGTGCCAGCAGCTTAGCGTACTCCTATCAGCCCCAGCATTTT,CASSLAYSYQPQHF
-,TRBV19,TRBJ2-7,TRBD1,TGTGCCAGTAGTAAATCCCGGACAGGGCGATCCTACGAGCAGTACTTC,CASSKSRTGRSYEQYF
-,TRBV18,TRBJ2-2,-,TGTGCCAGCTCACCGAACCCACTGAACACCGGGGAGCTGTTTTTT,CASSPNPLNTGELFF
-,TRBV27,TRBJ2-7,TRBD2,TGTGCCAGCACGGGGGCGGGAGGGGGCGAGCAGTACTTC,CASTGAGGGEQYF
few,TRBV4-3,TRBJ1-4,-,TGCGCCAGCAGCCAACAGGGCTTGGGGGCCCTAAGGGGGGAAAAACTGTTTTTT,CASSQQGLGALRGEKLFF
-,TRBV27,TRBJ2-7,-,TGTGCCAGCAGTTTGGGCGGACCGAGGGGGTACGAGCAGTACTTC,CASSLGGPRGYEQYF
-,TRBV12-3/TRBV12-4,TRBJ2-2,-,TGTGCCAGCAGTTCTGGGGCCACCGGGGAGCTGTTTTTT,CASSSGATGELFF
few,TRBV9,TRBJ2-1,TRBD2,TGTGCCAGCAGCCCCGGACTAGCGGGGTCGCGGCATGAGCAGTTCTTC,CASSPGLAGSRHEQFF
-,TRBV12-5,TRBJ2-3,TRBD2,TGTGCTAGTGGTCCCGGGACTAACACAGATACGCAGTATTTT,CASGPGTNTDTQYF
-,TRBV6-5,TRBJ2-2,TRBD2,TGTGCCAGCAGTTACTCGCTAGCGGGAGGAACCGGGGAGCTGTTTTTT,CASSYSLAGGTGELFF
once,TRBV18,TRBJ2-7,-,TGTGCCAGCTCACAGAGCTCCTACGAGCAGTACTTC,CASSQSSYEQYF
-,TRBV2,TRBJ2-5,-,TGTGCCGGAAAGATACTAGCTCCACAAGAGACCCAGTACTTC,CAGKILAPQETQYF
-,TRBV19,TRBJ2-1,-,TGTGCCAGTAGTGTATTTCTGGGCTCAGAGCAGTTCTTC,CASSVFLGSEQFF
few,TRBV6-5,TRBJ1-2,TRBD1,TGTGCCAGCACCGGACAGGGTGGCGGCTACACCTTC,CASTGQGGGYTF
-,TRBV7-8,TRBJ2-2,TRBD1,TGTGCCAGCACCAACGACAGGGTGAACACCGGGGAGCTGTTTTTT,CASTNDRVNTGELFF
-,TRBV20-1,TRBJ2-7,-,TGCAGTGCTAGTGGGGACAACTACGAGCAGTACTTC,CSASGDNYEQYF
many,TRBV5-1,TRBJ2-2,-,TGCGCCAGCAGCAAAAACAGGGAGACGAACACCGGGGAGCTGTTTTTT,CASSKNRETNTGELFF